This T cell receptor beta chain was sequenced in a study of shared clonotypes between healthy human individuals (dated by TCRdb to between 2020 and 2021). A note on the overall study: The cohort comprised a couple of women and a few men aged 18 to 49 years. For each donor, three plates each were used for CD4 naive and CD4 memory, two plates were used for CD8 naive, and one plate was used for CD8 memory. To increase sequencing depth and limit assay-specific biases, TCR repertoire library preparation and sequencing were carried out by different laboratories using diverse techniques. The study deeply sequenced blood TCR repertoires of several healthy adults to estimate repertoire size and the extent of clonotype sharing between individuals. Per donor, leukapheresis produced somewhere between about 0.8 and 9 billion PBMCs. On the study overall, not on this receptor specifically: Estimated clonotype richness was generally larger for naive than for memory subsets. Even with the large sequencing depth, rarefaction of the sorted-subset datasets indicated that sequencing was incomplete. Sampling was restricted to blood, and TCR repertoires in tissues likely differ from the TCR repertoires found in blood. Pairwise subsampling indicated that sequencing depth was expected to affect the degree of clonotype sharing among donors. The small number of donors limited the genetic and exposure-history diversity represented. Sharing across several donors was observed for around 5% of naive CD4, over 3% of naive CD8, 2.3% of memory CD4, and around 0.44% of memory CD8 clonotypes. Higher generation probabilities were observed for clonotypes shared by all four sorted-subset donors than for non-shared clonotypes.

The donors were healthy, HIV-negative adults with no recently reported acute infections or vaccinations. All donors were Caucasian adults living in Nashville, Tennessee, USA. CD4+ T cells were enriched by magnetic negative selection; naive cells were then positively selected on CD45RA, and the negative fraction formed the memory subset. Blood was obtained by leukapheresis, after which PBMCs were separated by Ficoll-Histopaque density gradient centrifugation and cryopreserved in liquid nitrogen vapor phase. Analytical flow cytometry was used to check the purity and quantity of every magnetically sorted T cell population. From each sorted fraction, genomic DNA was isolated and quantified by UV absorbance on a Nanodrop 2000c. Using the deep immunoSEQ assay, TCR CDR3 regions were amplified from genomic DNA by multiplex PCR. Extracted genomic DNA from each cell subset was distributed evenly across all wells of several immunoSEQ 96-well plates, and each plate was treated as a replicate. For sorted subsets, 200 to 250 ng of genomic DNA, equivalent to 30,000 or so T cell genomes, went into each replicate PCR. Purified libraries were quantified with a Qubit 3.0 fluorometer, sized on a Bioanalyzer 2100, and re-quantified with the KAPA Library Quantification kit. Every immunoSEQ 96-well plate was sequenced on a separate single-read 150-cycle Illumina NextSeq 550 flow cell. In the authors' own workflow: The immunoSEQ output contained only junctional sequences without quality scores, so filtering could not match that applied to full-length reads. Sequences were annotated with PyIR, a Python wrapper for IgBLAST v1.9, using IMGT germline references to assign V/J genes and CDR3. Reads were filtered out if the reads had weak V/J assignments (E-value above 1e-6), no CDR3, stop codons, out-of-frame junctions, or ambiguous translated residues. V3J clonotypes were defined as sequences sharing the same inferred V gene, J gene, and CDR3 amino acid sequence. The percentage overlap between two repertoires was calculated by dividing the number of shared unique clonotypes by the size of the smaller repertoire. RTK rarefaction, the Chao1 estimator, and Recon v2.1 estimates of unobserved clonotypes were used to assess repertoire richness. Generation probabilities were computed with OLGA for all TCRbeta clonotypes obtained by the gDNA method from a handful of donors. In TCRdb, the immuneACCESS table is reduced to in-frame sequences with V and J assigned. These tables do not hold every clone; where another copy was compared, an unresolved V gene accounts for under half, and the others remain unexplained. D and trimming come from the DNA, and the V and J calls and clone size come from that table. This sample gives around 2.5 million clones in total; approximately 93% of them show up just once. In total, the top ten clones hold approximately 0.36% of the sample.

About this clone itself: Its antigen has not been determined. Base-call qualities are not available, and no considerably larger clone is one nucleotide away.

CDR1 and CDR2 (MNHEY, SMNVEV) derive from the germline V gene (reference sequence). V loses 2 bases of germline sequence and J loses 4 bases, and the interval between the two ends is 21 bases. The CDR3 covers 17 residues, taking in both the cysteine and the phenylalanine. This entry keeps only the CDR3 DNA: 51 bases, framed from base 1. The chain is made from TRBV27 and TRBJ2-7; TRBD2 is a possible D gene, resting on 7 matching bases. The sequencing input was naive CD4+ T cells from PBMCs. Taken with the paper, the label for cell subset or site translates to: CD45RA+ positively selected. The origin of this receptor is a man aged 18 to 29 in good health. Some clones in this sample may be carry-over from other donors' samples. The CDR3 amino acid sequence is: CASSLTVRGGIGYEQYF. The nucleotides are TGTGCCAGCAGTTTAACCGTGAGGGGGGGAATTGGGTACGAGCAGTACTTC.